What follows are 20 T cell receptor beta chains derived from one specimen sequenced in a study of T cells in Graves' hyperthyroidism and ophthalmopathy. Authors of the study amplified TCR beta CDR3 regions from RNA transcripts. The study used the HTBI primer set for a first-round RT-PCR of the TCR CDR3. TCRdb used MiXCR to reprocess the multiplex PCR reads, holding one entry per CDR3 protein. The table lists roughly 570,000 distinct CDR3 sequences, more than 45% of them singletons. Source material: peripheral blood or thyroid tissue (not recorded which). These receptors all stem from a woman aged 18-35 years with Graves' hyperthyroidism.

This clonotype was seen a few times. The chain carries TRBV7-2 and TRBJ2-7, with TRBD2 matching over 8 bases. This CDR3 is built from 14 residues. In germline, CDR1 is SGHTA, CDR2 FQGNSA. Trimming cost V 1 base and J 4 bases; bases outside gene matches: 3. As DNA, the CDR3 is TGTGCCAGCAGCTTAGAAGCGGGAGCTTACGAGCAGTACTTC. Protein sequence: CASSLEAGAYEQYF.

V and J are TRBV7-2 and TRBJ2-3, with D maybe TRBD2 (6 bases). Germline lookup yields CDR1 SGHTA and CDR2 FQGNSA. This CDR3 region has 14 residues. The V end lost 8 bases, the J end lost 2 bases, and 14 bases lay between the germline ends. As DNA, the CDR3 is TGTGCCAGCGGGGCTCTAGCGAACACAGATACGCAGTATTTT. Translated: CASGALANTDTQYF.

The sample holds many counts of this clonotype. The chain combines TRBV5-1 with TRBJ2-5; 7 nucleotides agree with TRBD1. The CDR3 contains 14 residues. V trimming: 4 bases; J trimming: 4 bases; junction bases outside the gene matches: 7. Germline CDR1 is SGHRS and CDR2 is YFSETQ. The CDR3 DNA sequence: TGCGCCAGCAGCCGAGACAGGGTCGTAGAGACCCAGTACTTC. Amino acid sequence: CASSRDRVVETQYF.

This clonotype has a count of ten or more. The genes are TRBV19 and TRBJ1-1; a weak D match, TRBD1 (5 bases). This CDR3 region has 14 residues. V was cut by 7 bases and J by 1 base, with 13 bases left in between. CDR1 LNHDA and CDR2 SQIVND come from the germline V gene (reference sequence). The CDR3 reads CASTTQRGNTEAFF. CDR3 coding DNA: TGTGCCAGTACCACTCAGAGGGGGAACACTGAAGCTTTCTTT. Based on the CDR3 plus reference TRBV19 and TRBJ1-1, the full variable domain is DGGITQSPKYLFRKEGQNVTLSCEQNLNHDAMYWYRQDPGQGLRLIYYSQIVNDFQKGDIAEGYSVSREKKESFPLTVTSAQKNPTAFYLCASTTQRGNTEAFFGQGTRLTVV.

The chain combines TRBV29-1 with TRBJ1-1; D possibly corresponds to TRBD1 (5 bases). The V gene lost 8 bases and the J gene lost 1 base, with 20 bases spanning the gap. The CDR3 has 15 amino acids. The germline V gene encodes CDR1 SQVTM and CDR2 ANQGSEA. CDR3 bases: TGCAGCACCAACGCGAGGGGCGCCCGGAACACTGAAGCTTTCTTT. Translation: CSTNARGARNTEAFF.

This clonotype has at least ten counts. V and J are TRBV6-5 and TRBJ1-2, with 12 bases fitting TRBD1. The CDR3 is 14 amino acids. Germline V gene sequence: CDR1 MNHEY, CDR2 SVGAGI. The J segment lost 9 bases and the V segment lost 5 bases, leaving 7 bases of the junction unmatched. The CDR3 here is CASSPGTGGLSYTF. In DNA form, the CDR3 reads TGTGCCAGCAGTCCCGGGACAGGGGGCCTCAGCTACACCTTC.

The chain employs TRBV20-1 and TRBJ2-6; D is ambiguous. The germline V and J ends were trimmed by 1 base and 4 bases, with 5 bases remaining between them. This CDR3 region has 13 residues. Germline V lookup: CDR1 DFQATT, CDR2 SNEGSKA (reference sequence). DNA for the CDR3: TGCAGTGCTAGAGTTTCAGGGGCCAACGTCCTGACTTTC. Its protein product is CSARVSGANVLTF.

This clonotype was recorded many times. The chain couples TRBV25-1 to TRBJ2-7, with no clear D. There are 13 residues in the CDR3. V was clipped by 4 bases and J by 3 bases, with 10 bases between them. Germline assignment: CDR1 MGHDK and CDR2 SYGVNS. In DNA form, the CDR3 reads TGTGCCAGCAGTGCCTTCCTAAACTACGAGCAGTACTTC. Encoded protein: CASSAFLNYEQYF.

The sample holds many counts of this clonotype. This chain joins TRBV7-2 and TRBJ1-1; the D is unclear. Between the trimmed V and J ends, which lost 4 bases and 0 bases, there was a span of 9 bases. Germline V CDR1 and CDR2: SGHTA, FQGNSA. This CDR3 is built from 14 residues. CDR3 coding DNA: TGTGCCAGCAGCTCTCAACCTATGAACACTGAAGCTTTCTTT. It is translated as CASSSQPMNTEAFF.

In this sample, this clonotype turned up many times. V and J are TRBV7-2 and TRBJ2-2, with D tentatively TRBD2 (6 bases). The CDR3 runs 15 residues. Germline V CDR1 and CDR2: SGHTA, FQGNSA. Trimming removed 6 bases from V and 2 bases from J, with 13 bases in between. The CDR3 protein is CASRPLAGNTGELFF. The CDR3 DNA follows: TGTGCCAGCAGGCCCTTGGCGGGAAACACCGGGGAGCTGTTTTTT.

This clonotype has only a few counts. V and J are TRBV7-2 and TRBJ2-7; either TRBD1 or TRBD2 may supply D (6 bases each). Germline CDR1 and CDR2: SGHTA and FQGNSA. This CDR3 spans 15 amino acids. The V end was cut by 5 bases, the J end by 7 bases, with 21 bases between. The CDR3 sequence: CASSRTGSRDNEQYF. In DNA form, the CDR3 reads TGTGCCAGCAGCCGAACCGGGAGTCGGGACAATGAGCAGTACTTC.

The J gene is TRBJ1-3, the V gene TRBV7-2; 7 positions agree with TRBD1. The J segment lost 4 bases and the V segment lost 6 bases, leaving 6 bases of the junction unmatched. The length of the CDR3 is 14 residues. Germline assignment: CDR1 SGHTA and CDR2 FQGNSA. The CDR3 sequence: CASSTGEFGNTIYF. The CDR3 nucleotides are TGTGCCAGCAGTACAGGGGAATTCGGAAACACCATATATTTT.

This clonotype was seen only a few times. The V call is TRBV12-3 or TRBV12-4, the J call TRBJ2-2; perhaps TRBD1 as D (6 bases). The CDR3 sequence is 15 residues long. Trimming removed 3 bases from V and 6 bases from J, with 14 bases in between. The CDR3 sequence is CASSFDGTKSGELFF. CDR3 nucleotide sequence: TGTGCCAGCAGTTTTGACGGGACAAAGTCCGGGGAGCTGTTTTTT.

This clonotype was counted ten times or more. The chain links TRBV7-2 to TRBJ1-2, with 7 bases matching TRBD1. The germline V gene has CDR1 SGHTA and CDR2 FQGNSA. The ends lost 1 base at V and 8 bases at J; junction bases unmatched: 4. This CDR3 is 13 amino acids long. The CDR3: CASSLGQGGGYTF. The DNA of the CDR3 is TGTGCCAGCAGCTTAGGACAGGGAGGAGGCTACACCTTC.

The chain recombines TRBV7-9 with TRBJ2-1, with 7 positions matching TRBD1. V lost 8 bases to trimming and J lost 7 bases; unmatched junction nucleotides: 11. The CDR3 has 14 residues. Germline V gives CDR1 SEHNR, CDR2 FQNEAQ (reference sequence). CDR3 DNA: TGTGCCAGCTTGGGGACAGATAAATGGAATGAGCAGTTCTTC. This translates into CASLGTDKWNEQFF.

This clonotype was recorded only once. The final CDR3 position lacks the conserved phenylalanine or tryptophan, pointing to a likely read error. The limits of the CDR3 on the DNA are not certain, so only TCRdb's listed CDR3 is given. The chain links TRBV24-1 to TRBJ2-5; the table's D call TRBD2 went unverified against the DNA. Germline CDR1 KGHDR, CDR2 SFDVKD. Including both end residues, the CDR3 is 12 amino acids long. This CDR3 is CATSDWVQPANT.

The rearrangement joins TRBV12-5 to TRBJ1-1; D remains unclear. Germline V gene lookup returns CDR1 LGHNT and CDR2 FRNRAP. CDR3 length: 12 residues. The ends were cut back, 5 bases at V and 8 bases at J, with 12 bases in the middle. CDR3 protein: CASGEGLVEAFF. The CDR3 DNA reads TGTGCTAGTGGTGAAGGCCTGGTGGAAGCTTTCTTT.

This clonotype was seen ten or more times. The chain uses TRBV15 and TRBJ1-4, with D uncertain. CDR1 LNHNV and CDR2 YYDKDF come from the germline V gene (reference sequence). This CDR3 has 13 residues. V was shortened by 3 bases and J by 8 bases, with 10 bases between the two germline ends. The DNA for the CDR3 is TGTGCCACCAGCAGCCGGGCCGAGGAAAAACTGTTTTTT. It specifies CATSSRAEEKLFF.

This sequence joins TRBV11-3 and TRBJ2-7, with 8 bases lining up with TRBD2. The ends lost 5 bases at V and 7 bases at J; junction bases unmatched: 10. From germline, CDR1 is SGHNT and CDR2 YENEEA. CDR3 length: 14 amino acids. CDR3 amino acids: CASSARGVVGEQYF. CDR3 coding DNA: TGTGCCAGCAGCGCGCGGGGGGTGGTGGGGGAGCAGTACTTC.

The chain uses TRBV3-1 and TRBJ1-1; D gene unclear. V lost 4 bases and J lost 3, with 15 bases in between. The CDR3 has 15 residues. Germline V lookup: CDR1 LGHDT, CDR2 YNNKEL (reference sequence). For the CDR3, the DNA is TGTGCCAGCAGCCGCCGGGATGGGTTGTACACTGAAGCTTTCTTT. It translates to CASSRRDGLYTEAFF.